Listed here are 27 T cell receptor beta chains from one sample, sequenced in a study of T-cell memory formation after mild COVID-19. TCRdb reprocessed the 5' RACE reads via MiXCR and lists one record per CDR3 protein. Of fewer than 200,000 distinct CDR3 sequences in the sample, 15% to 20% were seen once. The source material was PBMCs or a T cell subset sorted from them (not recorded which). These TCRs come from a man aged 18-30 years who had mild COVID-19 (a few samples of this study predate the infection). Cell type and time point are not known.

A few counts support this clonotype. CDR3 in amino acids: CASSLGAGAYSPLHF. CDR3 DNA sequence: TGTGCCAGCAGCTTAGGGGCAGGGGCTTATTCACCCCTCCACTTT. This chain links TRBV7-2 with TRBJ1-6; TRBD1 might be the D (6 bases). The CDR3 is 15 residues long. Germline loops: CDR1 SGHTA, CDR2 FQGNSA. Trimming took off 1 base at V and 8 bases at J, with 12 bases between the two ends. Together with reference TRBV7-2 and TRBJ1-6, the CDR3 gives the full variable domain: GAGVSQSPSNKVTEKGKDVELRCDPISGHTALYWYRQSLGQGLEFLIYFQGNSAPDKSGLPSDRFSAERTGGSVSTLTIQRTQQEDSAVYLCASSLGAGAYSPLHFGNGTRLTVT.

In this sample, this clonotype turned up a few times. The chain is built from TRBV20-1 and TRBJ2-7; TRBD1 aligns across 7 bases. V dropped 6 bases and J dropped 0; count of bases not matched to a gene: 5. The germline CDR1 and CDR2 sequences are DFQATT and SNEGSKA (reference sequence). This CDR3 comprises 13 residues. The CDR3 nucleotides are TGCAGTGCCCCGGGACAGAGCTCCTACGAGCAGTACGTC. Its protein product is CSAPGQSSYEQYV.

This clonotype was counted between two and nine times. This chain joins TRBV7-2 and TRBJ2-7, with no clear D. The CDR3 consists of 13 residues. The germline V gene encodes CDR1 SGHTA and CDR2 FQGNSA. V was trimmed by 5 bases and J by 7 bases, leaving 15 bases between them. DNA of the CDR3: TGTGCCAGCAGCCCAATCGGACGGCGGGAGCAGTACTTC. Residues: CASSPIGRREQYF.

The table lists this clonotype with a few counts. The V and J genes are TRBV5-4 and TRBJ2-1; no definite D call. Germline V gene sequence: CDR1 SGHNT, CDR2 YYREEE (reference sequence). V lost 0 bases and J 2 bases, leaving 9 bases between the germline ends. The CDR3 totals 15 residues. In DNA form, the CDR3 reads TGTGCCAGCAGCTTGGGAGACACTGCCTACAATGAGCAGTTCTTC. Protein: CASSLGDTAYNEQFF.

The CDR3 bases are TGTGCCAGCAGCTTAGGGTCGCAAGTATATGGCTACACCTTC. It codes for CASSLGSQVYGYTF. The chain joins TRBV7-9 to TRBJ1-2; no clear D. The CDR3 loop spans 14 amino acids. V shed 1 base and J shed 5 bases, with 11 bases lying between them. Germline V gene sequence: CDR1 SEHNR, CDR2 FQNEAQ (reference sequence).

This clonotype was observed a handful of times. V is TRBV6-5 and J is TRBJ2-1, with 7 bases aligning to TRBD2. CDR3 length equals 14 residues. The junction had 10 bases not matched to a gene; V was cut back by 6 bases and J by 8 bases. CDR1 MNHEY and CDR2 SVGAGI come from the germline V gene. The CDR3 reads CASRRQTSSDEQFF. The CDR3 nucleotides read TGTGCCAGCAGGCGACAGACTAGCTCCGATGAGCAGTTCTTC.

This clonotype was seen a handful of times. The CDR3 nucleotides are TGTGCCAGTGCCACAGGGGGCCGGACTGAAGCTTTCTTT. Its translation is CASATGGRTEAFF. The chain links TRBV19 to TRBJ1-1; 9 bases map to TRBD1. The CDR3 is made up of 13 amino acids. The germline CDR1 and CDR2 sequences are LNHDA and SQIVND (reference sequence). The V segment lost 8 bases and the J segment 5 bases; nucleotides outside the gene matches: 6.

CDR3 in amino acids: CASSYSTGRGRGSGANVLTF. CDR3 coding DNA: TGTGCCAGCAGTTACTCGACGGGCAGGGGGCGAGGATCCGGGGCCAACGTCCTGACTTTC. J is TRBJ2-6 and V is TRBV6-5; 8 positions match TRBD1. From germline, CDR1 is MNHEY and CDR2 SVGAGI. The CDR3 runs 20 residues. Trimming removed 0 bases from V and 4 bases from J; junction bases left unmatched: 14.

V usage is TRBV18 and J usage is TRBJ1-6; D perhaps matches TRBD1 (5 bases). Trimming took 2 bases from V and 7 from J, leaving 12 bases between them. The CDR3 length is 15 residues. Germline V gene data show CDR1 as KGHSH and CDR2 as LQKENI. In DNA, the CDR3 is TGTGCCAGCTCACCATGGCAGGGCGAGAATTCACCCCTCCACTTT. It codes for CASSPWQGENSPLHF.

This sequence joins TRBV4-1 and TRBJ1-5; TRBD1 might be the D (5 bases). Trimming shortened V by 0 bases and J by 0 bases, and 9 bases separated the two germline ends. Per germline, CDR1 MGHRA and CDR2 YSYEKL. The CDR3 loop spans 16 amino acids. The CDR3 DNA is TGCGCCAGCAGCCAAGAGGGACGGTATAGCAATCAGCCCCAGCATTTT. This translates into CASSQEGRYSNQPQHF.

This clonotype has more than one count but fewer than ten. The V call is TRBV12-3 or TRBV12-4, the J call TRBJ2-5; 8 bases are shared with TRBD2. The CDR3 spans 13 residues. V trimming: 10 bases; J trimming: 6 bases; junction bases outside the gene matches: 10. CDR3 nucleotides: TGTGCCACGACCCTTGGACTAGCACAGACCCAGTACTTC. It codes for CATTLGLAQTQYF.

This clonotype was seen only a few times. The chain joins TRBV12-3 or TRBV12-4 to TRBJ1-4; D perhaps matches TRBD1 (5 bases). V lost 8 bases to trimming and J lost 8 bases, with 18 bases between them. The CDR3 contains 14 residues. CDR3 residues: CASRPPGSWEKLFF. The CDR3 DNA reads TGTGCCAGCCGCCCGCCAGGGAGCTGGGAAAAACTGTTTTTT.

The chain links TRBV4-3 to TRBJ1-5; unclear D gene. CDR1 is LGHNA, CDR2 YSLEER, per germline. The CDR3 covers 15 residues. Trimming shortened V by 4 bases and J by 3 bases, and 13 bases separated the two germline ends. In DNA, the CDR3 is TGCGCCAGCAGCCCCCTTCTGGACTCCAATCAGCCCCAGCATTTT. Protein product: CASSPLLDSNQPQHF.

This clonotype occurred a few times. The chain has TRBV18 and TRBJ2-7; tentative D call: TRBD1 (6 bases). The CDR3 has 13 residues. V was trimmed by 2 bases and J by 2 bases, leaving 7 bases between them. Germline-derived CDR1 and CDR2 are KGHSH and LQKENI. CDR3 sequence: CASSPEGAYEQYF. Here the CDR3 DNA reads TGTGCCAGCTCACCAGAGGGGGCCTACGAGCAGTACTTC.

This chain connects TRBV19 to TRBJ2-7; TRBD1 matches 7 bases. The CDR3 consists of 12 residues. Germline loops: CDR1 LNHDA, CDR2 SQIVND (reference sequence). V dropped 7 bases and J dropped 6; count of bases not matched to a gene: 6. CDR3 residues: CASNYDRAEQYV. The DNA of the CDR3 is TGTGCCAGTAACTACGACAGGGCCGAGCAGTACGTC.

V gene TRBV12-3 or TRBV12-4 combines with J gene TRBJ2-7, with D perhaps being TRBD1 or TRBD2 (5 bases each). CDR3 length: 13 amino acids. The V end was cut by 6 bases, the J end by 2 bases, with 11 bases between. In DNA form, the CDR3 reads TGTGCCAGCAGCGAGGGGTCAACCTACGAGCAGTACGTC. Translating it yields CASSEGSTYEQYV.

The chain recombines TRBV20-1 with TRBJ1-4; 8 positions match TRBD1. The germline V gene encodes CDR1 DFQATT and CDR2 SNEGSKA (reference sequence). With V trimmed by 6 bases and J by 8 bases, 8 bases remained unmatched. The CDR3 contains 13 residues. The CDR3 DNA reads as TGCAGTGCCAGGACAGGGTTCCGGGAAAAACTGTTTTTT. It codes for CSARTGFREKLFF.

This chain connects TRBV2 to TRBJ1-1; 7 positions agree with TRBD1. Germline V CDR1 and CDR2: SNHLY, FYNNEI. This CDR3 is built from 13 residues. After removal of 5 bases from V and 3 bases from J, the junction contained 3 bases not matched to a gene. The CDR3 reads CASSKQGYTEAFF. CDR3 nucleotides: TGTGCCAGCAGTAAACAGGGGTACACTGAAGCTTTCTTT.

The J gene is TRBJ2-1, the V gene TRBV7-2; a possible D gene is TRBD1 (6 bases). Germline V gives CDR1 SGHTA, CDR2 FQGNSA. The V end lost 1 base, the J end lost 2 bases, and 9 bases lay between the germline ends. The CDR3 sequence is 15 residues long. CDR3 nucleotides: TGTGCCAGCAGCTTAGACGAGGGGGCCTACAATGAGCAGTTCTTC. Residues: CASSLDEGAYNEQFF.

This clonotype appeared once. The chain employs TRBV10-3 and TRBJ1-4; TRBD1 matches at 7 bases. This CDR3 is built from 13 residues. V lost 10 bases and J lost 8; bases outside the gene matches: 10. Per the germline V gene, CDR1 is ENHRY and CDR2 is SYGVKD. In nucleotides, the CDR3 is TGTGCCACGAACAGGGGAGTGGGCGAAAAACTGTTTTTT. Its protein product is CATNRGVGEKLFF.

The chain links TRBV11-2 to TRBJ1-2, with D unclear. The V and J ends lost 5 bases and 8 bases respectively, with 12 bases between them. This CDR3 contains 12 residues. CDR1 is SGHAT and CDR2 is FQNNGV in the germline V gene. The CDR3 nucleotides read TGTGCCAGCAGCCGCGGAGCAGAGGGCTACACCTTC. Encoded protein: CASSRGAEGYTF.

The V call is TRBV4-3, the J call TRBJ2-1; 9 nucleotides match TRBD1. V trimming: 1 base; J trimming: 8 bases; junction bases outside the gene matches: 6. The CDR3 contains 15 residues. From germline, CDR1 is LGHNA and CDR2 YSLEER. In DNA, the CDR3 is TGCGCCAGCAGCCAAGCGCCAGGGACAGGGTATGAGCAGTTCTTC. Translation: CASSQAPGTGYEQFF.

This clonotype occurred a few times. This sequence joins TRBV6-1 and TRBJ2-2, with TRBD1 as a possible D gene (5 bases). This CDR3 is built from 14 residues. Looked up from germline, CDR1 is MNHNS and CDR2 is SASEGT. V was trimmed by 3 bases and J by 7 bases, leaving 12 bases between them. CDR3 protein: CASSEKGAVGELFF. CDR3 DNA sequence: TGTGCCAGCAGTGAGAAAGGGGCCGTCGGGGAGCTGTTTTTT.

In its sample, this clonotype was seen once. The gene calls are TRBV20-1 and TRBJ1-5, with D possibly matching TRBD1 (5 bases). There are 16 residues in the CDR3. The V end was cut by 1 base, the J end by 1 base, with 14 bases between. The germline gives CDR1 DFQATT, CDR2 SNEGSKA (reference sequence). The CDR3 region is CSARVRARGSNQPQHF. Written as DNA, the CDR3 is TGCAGTGCTAGAGTCAGGGCGCGCGGCAGCAATCAGCCCCAGCATTTT.

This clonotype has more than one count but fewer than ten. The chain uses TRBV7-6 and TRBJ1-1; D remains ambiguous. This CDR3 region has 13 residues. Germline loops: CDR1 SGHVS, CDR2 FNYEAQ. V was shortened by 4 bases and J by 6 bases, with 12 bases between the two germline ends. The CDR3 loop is CASSSGYSAEAFF. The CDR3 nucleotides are TGTGCCAGCAGCTCGGGCTATAGCGCTGAAGCTTTCTTT.

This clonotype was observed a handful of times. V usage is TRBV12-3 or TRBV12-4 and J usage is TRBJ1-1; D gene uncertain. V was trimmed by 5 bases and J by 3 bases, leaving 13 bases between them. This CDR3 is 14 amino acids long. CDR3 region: CASSLTSWDTEAFF. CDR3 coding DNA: TGTGCCAGCAGTCTAACGTCTTGGGACACTGAAGCTTTCTTT.

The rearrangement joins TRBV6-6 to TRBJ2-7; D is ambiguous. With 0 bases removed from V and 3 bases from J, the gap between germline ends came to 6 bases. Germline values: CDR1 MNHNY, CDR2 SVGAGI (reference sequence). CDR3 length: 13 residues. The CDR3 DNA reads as TGTGCCAGCAGTTACTCGGCCGACTACGAGCAGTACGTC. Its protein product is CASSYSADYEQYV.